The subject of this entry is one T cell receptor (beta chain). Its antigen remains unidentified. This CDR3 comprises 15 residues. Germline assignment: CDR1 SGHTA and CDR2 FQGTGA. The V and J ends lost 4 bases and 3 bases respectively, with 10 bases between them. These data belong to a study of T cell responses to AZD1222 COVID-19 vaccine. Study results and limitations: Nearly half of unique spike-specific TCRs reportedly avoided B.1.351 and B.1.1.7 mutated regions. Possibly, clonal diversity was underestimated; donors were largely white British and included more females. Spike-specific TCR repertoires showed rising breadth and depth after two AZD1222 doses.

Libraries were prepared by immunoSEQ multiplex PCR; TCRdb keeps only in-frame clonotypes and omits some of them. Altogether under 200,000 clones are present, about 90% being singletons, with the ten largest covering less than 6.5%. The sequence derives from an adult in good health. This sequence joins TRBV7-3 and TRBJ2-6; D possibly corresponds to TRBD2 (5 bases). The sample in question was peripheral blood, obtained on day 0 of AZD1222 vaccination. In DNA, the CDR3 is TGTGCCAGCAGCTCCCCGGGGTTTGGGGCCAACGTCCTGACTTTC. Protein product: CASSSPGFGANVLTF.